One and the same sample provided the 30 T cell receptor beta chains below, sequenced in a study of T-cell reconstitution after alpha-beta-depleted transplantation in children. Preparing the TCRbeta library involved the use of unique molecular identifiers. TCRdb analysed the PCR reads with MiXCR anew, one entry per CDR3 protein. The table lists about 870,000 distinct CDR3 sequences, less than 20% of them singletons. Sequences were derived from PBMCs, mostly from graft donor cells, sampled 360 days after TCRalphabeta/CD19-depleted stem cell transplant. The receptors here all came from a male patient aged 10-17 years who had a stem cell transplant for acute lymphoblastic leukemia, so the T cells may come from the graft donor.

There are a few counts of this clonotype. V and J are TRBV7-9 and TRBJ1-2; D gene unclear. CDR1 is SEHNR and CDR2 is FQNEAQ in the germline V gene (reference sequence). The V end was cut by 4 bases, the J end by 0 bases, with 12 bases between. CDR3 length: 15 residues. The DNA for the CDR3 is TGTGCCAGCAGCTGGGAAGGAGGAGCTAACTATGGCTACACCTTC. Translation gives CASSWEGGANYGYTF.

This clonotype was detected a few times. The chain employs TRBV6-2 or TRBV6-3 and TRBJ2-1, with TRBD2 matching 7 bases. Per germline, CDR1 MNHEY and CDR2 SVGEGT. There are 16 residues in the CDR3. V gave up 1 base and J gave up 4 bases; unmatched junction bases: 7. Here the CDR3 DNA reads TGTGCCAGCAGTTACTGGGGGGGTACAGCATACAATGAGCAGTTCTTC. It translates to CASSYWGGTAYNEQFF.

In this sample, this clonotype turned up a few times. The chain joins TRBV20-1 to TRBJ1-1, with 8 bases identical to TRBD1. V gave up 7 bases and J gave up 3 bases; unmatched junction bases: 7. CDR1 DFQATT and CDR2 SNEGSKA come from the germline V gene (reference sequence). CDR3 size: 13 residues. The CDR3 spells CSVETGEDTEAFF. In DNA form, the CDR3 reads TGCAGTGTTGAGACAGGGGAGGACACTGAAGCTTTCTTT.

This clonotype showed up just once. V and J are TRBV11-3 and TRBJ2-1, with a weak D call TRBD2 (5 bases). In germline, CDR1 is SGHNT, CDR2 YENEEA. V shed 0 bases and J shed 1 base, with 10 bases lying between them. The CDR3 is 16 residues long. CDR3 loop: CASSLEARGSYNEQFF. The DNA of the CDR3 is TGTGCCAGCAGCTTAGAAGCTAGAGGGTCCTACAATGAGCAGTTCTTC.

This clonotype occurred many times. The V and J genes are TRBV27 and TRBJ2-1, with D possibly TRBD2 on 5 matching bases. The V gene's germline CDR1 is MNHEY and CDR2 SMNVEV (reference sequence). V was pared by 2 bases and J by 5 bases, with 13 bases between. The CDR3 contains 15 residues. CDR3 in DNA: TGTGCCAGCAGTTTAAGGGAGCTACATGACAATGAGCAGTTCTTC. Amino acids: CASSLRELHDNEQFF.

The chain couples TRBV7-3 to TRBJ2-7, with 11 nucleotides matching TRBD2. The V gene's germline CDR1 is SGHTA and CDR2 FQGTGA. The CDR3 length is 16 residues. With V trimmed by 1 base and J by 5 bases, 7 bases remained unmatched. The CDR3 nucleotides are TGTGCCAGCAGCTTAAGGCCTAGCGGGAGGATCGACGAGCAGTACTTC. Translation: CASSLRPSGRIDEQYF.

A few counts support this clonotype. The V and J genes are TRBV4-1 and TRBJ1-5, with D tentatively TRBD1 (5 bases). V lost 4 bases and J 6 bases, leaving 10 bases between the germline ends. The CDR3 contains 13 residues. Germline-derived CDR1 and CDR2 are MGHRA and YSYEKL. CDR3 region: CASSPLGAQPQHF. The CDR3 DNA is TGCGCCAGCAGCCCACTTGGGGCTCAGCCCCAGCATTTT.

This clonotype was found a few times. This chain connects TRBV6-5 to TRBJ2-5; D unresolved. The CDR3 has 15 residues. Germline assignment: CDR1 MNHEY and CDR2 SVGAGI. Trimming took off 2 bases at V and 1 base at J, with 11 bases between the two ends. CDR3 coding DNA: TGTGCCAGCAGTTACGACGGGTATTCCCAAGAGACCCAGTACTTC. Protein: CASSYDGYSQETQYF.

This clonotype has at least ten counts. The gene calls are TRBV12-3 or TRBV12-4 and TRBJ1-2, with D unresolved. Trimming removed 1 base at V and 8 bases at J, with 11 bases between. The CDR3 sequence is 13 residues long. CDR3 DNA: TGTGCCAGCAGTTTAGAGGTCCCGAAAGGCTACACCTTC. Protein sequence: CASSLEVPKGYTF.

The rearrangement joins TRBV9 to TRBJ2-5; D may match TRBD1 or TRBD2 (5 bases each). This CDR3 is 16 amino acids long. Trimming cost V 2 bases and J 4 bases, with 18 bases left between them. Per germline, CDR1 SGDLS and CDR2 YYNGEE. CDR3 loop: CASSVSQGPRGETQYF. CDR3 DNA: TGTGCCAGCAGCGTTAGTCAGGGACCTAGGGGAGAGACCCAGTACTTC.

The sample holds many counts of this clonotype. The chain has TRBV5-1 and TRBJ1-1, with 7 bases aligning to TRBD1. CDR3 size: 16 residues. The germline V gene encodes CDR1 SGHRS and CDR2 YFSETQ. After removal of 0 bases from V and 1 base from J, the junction contained 6 bases not matched to a gene. CDR3 sequence (DNA): TGCGCCAGCAGCTTGGAACAGGGGTACTGGAACACTGAAGCTTTCTTT. This codes for CASSLEQGYWNTEAFF. Drawing the rest from reference TRBV5-1 and TRBJ1-1, the complete variable domain is KAGVTQTPRYLIKTRGQQVTLSCSPISGHRSVSWYQQTPGQGLQFLFEYFSETQRNKGNFPGRFSGRQFSNSRSEMNVSTLELGDSALYLCASSLEQGYWNTEAFFGQGTRLTVV.

The chain has TRBV11-2 and TRBJ2-1; D gene ambiguous. The CDR3 contains 14 residues. V lost 0 bases and J lost 7, with 10 bases in between. CDR1 and CDR2 from the germline V gene are SGHAT and FQNNGV. This chain's CDR3 is CASSLDISTNEQFF. CDR3 in DNA: TGTGCCAGCAGCTTAGATATAAGCACAAATGAGCAGTTCTTC.

The chain combines TRBV29-1 with TRBJ2-2; D may be TRBD1 (5 bases). Germline V lookup: CDR1 SQVTM, CDR2 ANQGSEA. Between the trimmed V and J ends, which lost 3 bases and 5 bases, there was a span of 13 bases. The CDR3 extends over 14 amino acids. The CDR3 sequence: CSVEGPSDTGELFF. The CDR3 region has the DNA TGCAGCGTTGAGGGGCCATCCGATACCGGGGAGCTGTTTTTT.

This chain uses TRBV12-3 or TRBV12-4 with TRBJ2-2, with D maybe TRBD2 (5 bases). The CDR3 is made up of 12 amino acids. Trimming stripped 11 bases from V and 7 bases from J, with 14 bases between. CDR3 loop: CAGWTGNGELFF. The CDR3 nucleotides are TGTGCCGGGTGGACGGGGAACGGGGAGCTGTTTTTT.

The table lists this clonotype with many counts. The chain recombines TRBV20-1 with TRBJ2-7; weak D call: TRBD1 (6 bases). CDR1 is DFQATT and CDR2 is SNEGSKA in the germline V gene (reference sequence). CDR3 size: 17 residues. V dropped 0 bases and J dropped 1 base, with 19 bases sitting between them. The CDR3 spells CSARDPLRDTGSYEQYF. The CDR3 DNA is TGCAGTGCTAGAGATCCTCTCAGGGACACGGGGTCCTACGAGCAGTACTTC.

CDR3 protein: CASSLRGQLNTEAFF. The CDR3 nucleotides are TGTGCCAGCAGTTTAAGGGGACAGTTGAACACTGAAGCTTTCTTT. The rearrangement uses TRBV12-3 or TRBV12-4 and TRBJ1-1, with 7 bases lining up with TRBD1. J was trimmed by 0 bases and V by 2 bases; bases with no gene match: 3. The CDR3 covers 15 residues.

This clonotype has more than one count but fewer than ten. The chain has TRBV6-6 and TRBJ1-2; D is unresolved. CDR1 is MNHNY, CDR2 SVGAGI, per germline (reference sequence). Trimming pared 5 bases from V and 6 bases from J, leaving 13 bases between. The CDR3 is 13 residues long. CDR3 DNA sequence: TGTGCCAGCAGTAACCACGACGTGGATGGCTACACCTTC. It specifies CASSNHDVDGYTF.

V usage is TRBV10-2 and J usage is TRBJ2-2; either TRBD1 or TRBD2 may fit D (5 bases each). Germline-derived CDR1 and CDR2 are WSHSY and SAAADI. The CDR3 has 14 amino acids. The germline V and J ends were trimmed by 6 bases and 5 bases, with 13 bases remaining between them. The CDR3 coding sequence is TGCGCCAGCAGACCGGGGACGGGGACCGGGGAGCTGTTTTTT. Protein: CASRPGTGTGELFF.

This rearrangement joins TRBV24-1 to TRBJ2-1, with D hard to call. The CDR3 extends over 11 amino acids. V was cut by 4 bases and J by 5 bases, with 2 bases left in between. Germline V gene data show CDR1 as KGHDR and CDR2 as SFDVKD. The CDR3 nucleotides read TGTGCCACCAGTGAGAACAATGAGCAGTTCTTC. Residues: CATSENNEQFF.

This clonotype has a count of ten or more. The gene calls are TRBV18 and TRBJ2-3; D ambiguous. Trimming pared 6 bases from V and 0 bases from J, leaving 19 bases between. This CDR3 is 17 amino acids long. Germline V CDR1 and CDR2: KGHSH, LQKENI. CDR3 in DNA: TGTGCCAGCTCGCCCCTCAAAACAAGAACTAGCACAGATACGCAGTATTTT. Translating gives CASSPLKTRTSTDTQYF.

Only one count was recorded for this clonotype. V is TRBV11-2 and J is TRBJ2-1; 14 nucleotides agree with TRBD2. V trimming: 1 base; J trimming: 8 bases; junction bases outside the gene matches: 7. Germline V CDR1 and CDR2: SGHAT, FQNNGV. The CDR3 consists of 17 residues. CDR3 region: CASSLAPGTSGRYEQFF. The CDR3 DNA follows: TGTGCCAGCAGCTTAGCCCCCGGGACTAGCGGGAGATATGAGCAGTTCTTC.

This clonotype was seen more than once but under ten times. The chain combines TRBV4-1 with TRBJ2-3, with TRBD1 matching 7 bases. This CDR3 contains 16 residues. Unmatched junction bases numbered 5, after V lost 0 bases and J lost 2 bases. The germline CDR1 and CDR2 sequences are MGHRA and YSYEKL. CDR3 protein: CASSQEGGQFTDTQYF. The CDR3 coding sequence is TGCGCCAGCAGCCAAGAAGGGGGACAGTTCACAGATACGCAGTATTTT.

This clonotype was recorded a few times. The gene calls are TRBV5-5 and TRBJ2-1; D perhaps matches TRBD1 (5 bases). Trimming shortened V by 3 bases and J by 7 bases, and 14 bases separated the two germline ends. The CDR3 extends over 14 amino acids. CDR1 and CDR2 (germline): SGHKS, YYEKEE (reference sequence). The CDR3: CASSSWGGFNEQFF. CDR3 sequence (DNA): TGTGCCAGCAGCTCTTGGGGCGGCTTTAATGAGCAGTTCTTC. Full variable domain (rest looked up from reference TRBV5-5 and TRBJ2-1): DAGVTQSPTHLIKTRGQQVTLRCSPISGHKSVSWYQQVLGQGPQFIFQYYEKEERGRGNFPDRFSARQFPNYSSELNVNALLLGDSALYLCASSSWGGFNEQFFGPGTRLTVL.

In its sample, this clonotype was seen a few times. J is TRBJ2-2 and V is TRBV12-3 or TRBV12-4, with 7 bases aligning to TRBD2. After removal of 7 bases from V and 3 bases from J, the junction contained 8 bases not matched to a gene. The CDR3 sequence is 15 residues long. The CDR3 DNA follows: TGTGCCAGCACCAAAGGGACTATATACACCGGGGAGCTGTTTTTT. It yields the protein CASTKGTIYTGELFF.

This clonotype showed up just a few times. The V and J genes are TRBV20-1 and TRBJ2-3; maybe TRBD1 (5 bases). In germline, CDR1 is DFQATT, CDR2 SNEGSKA (reference sequence). This CDR3 has 12 residues. V was shortened by 4 bases and J by 5 bases, with 10 bases between the two germline ends. The CDR3 sequence is CSAMAGIDTQYF. Written as DNA, the CDR3 is TGCAGTGCTATGGCAGGGATAGATACGCAGTATTTT.

The chain carries TRBV6-2 or TRBV6-3 and TRBJ2-4, with D possibly TRBD2 on 5 matching bases. The V and J ends lost 1 base and 0 bases respectively, with 13 bases between them. CDR1 is MNHEY and CDR2 is SVGEGT in the germline V gene. The CDR3 is 17 residues long. The CDR3: CASSYFFQGLAKNIQYF. The CDR3 region has the DNA TGTGCCAGCAGTTACTTTTTCCAAGGACTAGCCAAAAACATTCAGTACTTC.

This chain connects TRBV5-1 to TRBJ2-2, with no clear D. The CDR3 loop spans 14 amino acids. V was clipped by 8 bases and J by 1 base, with 12 bases between them. Germline V gene sequence: CDR1 SGHRS, CDR2 YFSETQ. The chain's CDR3 is CASEVGMNTGELFF. Written as DNA, the CDR3 is TGCGCCAGTGAGGTGGGGATGAACACCGGGGAGCTGTTTTTT.

This clonotype was found a few times. This rearrangement joins TRBV30 to TRBJ1-1; D is uncertain. V was pared by 4 bases and J by 0 bases, with 9 bases between. Per germline, CDR1 GTSNPN and CDR2 SVGIG (reference sequence). This CDR3 region has 13 residues. CDR3 in amino acids: CAWTLQMNTEAFF. DNA for the CDR3: TGTGCCTGGACCCTTCAGATGAACACTGAAGCTTTCTTT.

This clonotype was seen a few times. As DNA, the CDR3 is TGCGCCAGCAGCCCACTAGGGACAGCGAATGGCTACACCTTC. Amino acid sequence: CASSPLGTANGYTF. The rearrangement links TRBV4-1 to TRBJ1-2; 7 bases map to TRBD1. This CDR3 comprises 14 residues. Germline-derived CDR1 and CDR2 are MGHRA and YSYEKL. The junction had 8 bases not matched to a gene; V was cut back by 4 bases and J by 6 bases.

The chain carries TRBV15 and TRBJ2-7; 7 bases line up with TRBD2. CDR1 is LNHNV, CDR2 YYDKDF, per germline (reference sequence). V shed 3 bases and J 3 bases; nucleotides not matched to a gene: 8. The CDR3 is made up of 15 amino acids. For the CDR3, the DNA is TGTGCCACCAGCAGGGGGACTACCTCCTTCTACGAGCAGTACTTC. Amino acid sequence: CATSRGTTSFYEQYF.